The rows below give T cell receptor beta chains drawn from one sample of a study of identical twins. From the 5' RACE reads, TCRdb called clonotypes with MiXCR, one entry per CDR3 protein. Of some 500,000 distinct CDR3 sequences in the sample, 9.6% were seen once. The same sample was also studied in work on yellow fever vaccine responses in identical twins.

Sequenced material: PBMCs. The receptor source for this set is a woman aged 18-29 years in good health. Each CDR3 is given with its conserved first and last residue. A D gene is named only where the DNA matches it firmly. Size is stated for part of the rows, as once, few or many counts, or as a class when the clone is expanded.

abundance	v_gene	j_gene	d_gene	CDR3nt	CDR3aa
many	TRBV4-3	TRBJ2-1	-	TGCGCCAGCAGCCAAACGACCTTCAGCAATGAGCAGTTCTTC	CASSQTTFSNEQFF
many	TRBV4-2	TRBJ2-7	-	TGTGCCAGCAGCCAAGACGCCCAACAGGGCCACGAGCAGTACTTC	CASSQDAQQGHEQYF
many	TRBV29-1	TRBJ1-1	-	TGCAGCCTTGGACGGCCACCAATGAACACTGAAGCTTTCTTT	CSLGRPPMNTEAFF
few	TRBV27	TRBJ2-7	TRBD1	TGTGCCAGCAGTTTCGATCGACAGGGGGCGAGGGAGCAGTACTTC	CASSFDRQGAREQYF
few	TRBV2	TRBJ2-7	TRBD1	TGTGCCAGCAGAAGACTTGGACAGGGGATATCCTACGAGCAGTACTTC	CASRRLGQGISYEQYF
-	TRBV10-3	TRBJ2-5	-	TGTGCCATCAGTGTCAAGGGCGGAGAGACCCAGTACTTC	CAISVKGGETQYF
-	TRBV2	TRBJ1-1	-	TGTGCCAGCAGTACAGACTGGACATTTATGACTGAAGCTTTCTTT	CASSTDWTFMTEAFF
-	TRBV7-3	TRBJ2-7	TRBD2	TGTGCCAGCAGCTTAGGGGTGAGCGGGATTTACGAGCAGTACTTC	CASSLGVSGIYEQYF
few	TRBV4-2	TRBJ2-5	-	TGTGCCAGCAGCCAAGATGTAACGGAGACCCAGTACTTC	CASSQDVTETQYF
-	TRBV7-8	TRBJ2-7	TRBD1	TGTGCCAGCGGCCGGACAGGGAGCTACGAGCAGTACTTC	CASGRTGSYEQYF
-	TRBV12-3/TRBV12-4	TRBJ2-2	-	TGTGCCAGCACCCCCCCCAAACCACACACCGGGGAGCTGTTTTTT	CASTPPKPHTGELFF
many	TRBV5-1	TRBJ2-3	-	TGCGCCAGCAGCTTGGAATTTGCGGCAGATACGCAGTATTTT	CASSLEFAADTQYF
few	TRBV7-2	TRBJ2-1	TRBD2	TGTGCCAGCACCTCCAAGCGGACTAGCGGGAGCTACAATGAGCAGTTCTTC	CASTSKRTSGSYNEQFF
-	TRBV5-5	TRBJ1-4	-	TGTGCCAGCAGCTACGGACCCGCAACTAATGAAAAACTGTTTTTT	CASSYGPATNEKLFF
few	TRBV12-5	TRBJ2-3	TRBD2	TGTGCTAGTGCGGGAGCGGGGCGCACAGATACGCAGTATTTT	CASAGAGRTDTQYF
many	TRBV7-3	TRBJ2-2	-	TGTGCCAGCAGCTCCCCAGGGGATTTCGCCGGGGAGCTGTTTTTT	CASSSPGDFAGELFF
-	TRBV28	TRBJ2-1	TRBD2	TGTGCCAGCAGCTCCGGGACTAGCGTCATGGATGAGCAGTTCTTC	CASSSGTSVMDEQFF
-	TRBV30	TRBJ1-5	-	TGTGCCTGGAGTGGAGATAGCAATCAGCCCCAGCATTTT	CAWSGDSNQPQHF
few	TRBV28	TRBJ1-5	-	TGTGCCAGCAGCCGCCGGGATATCAATCAGCCCCAGCATTTT	CASSRRDINQPQHF
-	TRBV6-1	TRBJ2-2	TRBD2	TGTGCCAGCAGAACTAGCGGGAGGGCCCCAGGGGCTTTCACCGGGGAGCTGTTTTTT	CASRTSGRAPGAFTGELFF
few	TRBV9	TRBJ2-1	TRBD2	TGTGCCAGCAGCGAGGGTAGCGGGGGGGCCTTTGAGCAGTTCTTC	CASSEGSGGAFEQFF
many	TRBV7-2	TRBJ2-1	-	TGTGCCAGCAGCTTAGGGGAGTACAATGAGCAGTTCTTC	CASSLGEYNEQFF
few	TRBV7-9	TRBJ2-1	-	TGTGCCAGCAGACTAGGGGAGAATGAGCAGTTCTTC	CASRLGENEQFF
few	TRBV6-5	TRBJ2-2	-	TGTGCCAGCAGTTACTCGGGAGGCACCGGGGAGCTGTTTTTT	CASSYSGGTGELFF
few	TRBV2	TRBJ2-1	TRBD2	TGTGCCAGCCTGAAGGGACTAGCGGGACGGGGTGAGCAGTTCTTC	CASLKGLAGRGEQFF
many	TRBV4-3	TRBJ2-1	TRBD2	TGCGCCAGCAGCCAAGGCATAACTAGCGGGATACCATATGAGCAGTTCTTC	CASSQGITSGIPYEQFF
many	TRBV29-1	TRBJ1-1	-	TGCAGCGCCCAGGGAGTAAAGGGAAGGAACACTGAAGCTTTCTTT	CSAQGVKGRNTEAFF
-	TRBV5-4	TRBJ1-1	-	TGTGCCAGCAGCTTGGGTCCGGGAGGTAACACTGAAGCTTTCTTT	CASSLGPGGNTEAFF
-	TRBV5-6	TRBJ1-2	TRBD1	TGTGCCAGCAGCTCACAGGGGAATGACTATGGCTACACCTTC	CASSSQGNDYGYTF
-	TRBV20-1	TRBJ1-1	-	TGCAGTGCTAATACGATGAACACTGAAGCTTTCTTT	CSANTMNTEAFF
-	TRBV6-5	TRBJ2-3	-	TGTGCCAGCAGTTACCCCCCGGGGGCTAGCCCGAGCACAGATACGCAGTATTTT	CASSYPPGASPSTDTQYF
many	TRBV28	TRBJ2-7	-	TGTGCCAGCAGTTTACCGGGAGCACTTTCCTACGAGCAGTACTTC	CASSLPGALSYEQYF
few	TRBV7-2	TRBJ2-7	-	TGTGCCAGCAGCCCGGGACTCCGACAGACCTACGAGCAGTACTTC	CASSPGLRQTYEQYF
many	TRBV20-1	TRBJ2-3	-	TGCAGTGCTAGGCCATTTAAAACTGGGGCCACAGATACGCAGTATTTT	CSARPFKTGATDTQYF
many	TRBV6-1	TRBJ1-2	TRBD1	TGTGCCAGCAGAGGGACAGGGGGCAACTATGGCTACACCTTC	CASRGTGGNYGYTF
few	TRBV4-3	TRBJ2-7	-	TGCGCCAGCAGCCAAGCGATGGTCGGCTCCTACGAGCAGTACTTC	CASSQAMVGSYEQYF